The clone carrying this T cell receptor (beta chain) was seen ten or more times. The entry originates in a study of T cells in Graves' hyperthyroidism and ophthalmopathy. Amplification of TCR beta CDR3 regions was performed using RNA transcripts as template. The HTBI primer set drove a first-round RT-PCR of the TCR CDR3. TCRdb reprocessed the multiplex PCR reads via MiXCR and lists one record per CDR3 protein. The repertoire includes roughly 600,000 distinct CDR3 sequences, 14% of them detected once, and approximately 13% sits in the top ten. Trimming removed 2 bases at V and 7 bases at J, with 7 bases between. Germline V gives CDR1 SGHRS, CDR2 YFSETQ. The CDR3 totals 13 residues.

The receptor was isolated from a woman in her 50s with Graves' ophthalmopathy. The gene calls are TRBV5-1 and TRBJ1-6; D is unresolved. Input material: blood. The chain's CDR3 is CASSLRMNSPLHF. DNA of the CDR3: TGCGCCAGCAGCTTACGGATGAATTCACCCCTCCACTTT. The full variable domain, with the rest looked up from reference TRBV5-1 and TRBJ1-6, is KAGVTQTPRYLIKTRGQQVTLSCSPISGHRSVSWYQQTPGQGLQFLFEYFSETQRNKGNFPGRFSGRQFSNSRSEMNVSTLELGDSALYLCASSLRMNSPLHFGNGTRLTVT.